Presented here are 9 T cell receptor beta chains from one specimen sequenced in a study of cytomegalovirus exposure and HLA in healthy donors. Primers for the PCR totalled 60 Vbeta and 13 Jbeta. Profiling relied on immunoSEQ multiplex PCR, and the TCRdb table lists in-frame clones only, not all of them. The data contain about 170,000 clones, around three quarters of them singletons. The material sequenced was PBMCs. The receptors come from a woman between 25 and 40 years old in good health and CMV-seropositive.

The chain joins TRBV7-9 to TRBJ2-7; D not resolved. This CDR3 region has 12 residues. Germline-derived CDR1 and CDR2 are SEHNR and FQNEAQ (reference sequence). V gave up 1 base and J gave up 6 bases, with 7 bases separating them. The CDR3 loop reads CASSLVPGEQYF. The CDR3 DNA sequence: TGTGCCAGCAGCTTAGTCCCGGGCGAGCAGTACTTC.

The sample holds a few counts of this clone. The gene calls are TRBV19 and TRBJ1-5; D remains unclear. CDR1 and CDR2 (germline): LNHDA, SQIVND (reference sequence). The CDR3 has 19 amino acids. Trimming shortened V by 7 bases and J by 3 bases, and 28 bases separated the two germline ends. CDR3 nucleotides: TGTGCCAGTAAACTGGTCTACGATGATCAGCACTACGTCAATCAGCCCCAGCATTTT. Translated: CASKLVYDDQHYVNQPQHF.

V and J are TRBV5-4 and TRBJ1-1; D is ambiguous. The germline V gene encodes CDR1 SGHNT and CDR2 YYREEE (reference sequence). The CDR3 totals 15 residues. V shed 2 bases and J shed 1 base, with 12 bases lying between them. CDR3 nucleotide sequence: TGTGCCAGCAGCTTCCCTGGCGGAGCGAACACTGAAGCTTTCTTT. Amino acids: CASSFPGGANTEAFF.

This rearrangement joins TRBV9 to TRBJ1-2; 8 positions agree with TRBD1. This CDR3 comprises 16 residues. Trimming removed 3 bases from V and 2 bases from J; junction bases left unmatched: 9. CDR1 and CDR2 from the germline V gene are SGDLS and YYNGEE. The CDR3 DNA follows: TGTGCCAGCAGCGACGACAGGGGAGGGAGAAACTATGGCTACACCTTC. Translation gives CASSDDRGGRNYGYTF.

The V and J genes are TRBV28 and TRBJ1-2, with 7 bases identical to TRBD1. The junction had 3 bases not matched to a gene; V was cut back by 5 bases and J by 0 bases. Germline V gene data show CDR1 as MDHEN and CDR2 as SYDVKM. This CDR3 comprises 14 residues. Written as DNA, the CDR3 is TGTGCCAGCAGTCGAACAGGGGCTAACTATGGCTACACCTTC. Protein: CASSRTGANYGYTF.

The CDR3 loop is CASSFFLVARSYEQYF. CDR3 sequence (DNA): TGTGCCAGCAGCTTTTTTTTAGTAGCTAGGTCCTACGAGCAGTACTTC. V usage is TRBV5-5 and J usage is TRBJ2-7; unclear D gene. The ends were cut back, 2 bases at V and 1 base at J, with 16 bases in the middle. The germline gives CDR1 SGHKS, CDR2 YYEKEE (reference sequence). The CDR3 length is 16 residues.

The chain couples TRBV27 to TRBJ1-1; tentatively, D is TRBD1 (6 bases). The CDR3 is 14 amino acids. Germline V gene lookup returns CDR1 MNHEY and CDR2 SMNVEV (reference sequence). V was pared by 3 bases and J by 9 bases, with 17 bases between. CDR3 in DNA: TGTGCCAGCAGTTTGGGGGAGAAGGGGGTTAAAGCTTTCTTT. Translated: CASSLGEKGVKAFF.

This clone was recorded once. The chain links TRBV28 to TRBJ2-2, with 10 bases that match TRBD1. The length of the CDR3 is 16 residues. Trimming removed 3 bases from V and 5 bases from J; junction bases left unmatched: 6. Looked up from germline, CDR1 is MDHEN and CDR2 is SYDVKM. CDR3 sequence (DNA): TGTGCCAGCAGTTTCAGGGACAGGGGTTGGACCGGGGAGCTGTTTTTT. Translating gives CASSFRDRGWTGELFF. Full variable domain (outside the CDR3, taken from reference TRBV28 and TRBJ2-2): DVKVTQSSRYLVKRTGEKVFLECVQDMDHENMFWYRQDPGLGLRLIYFSYDVKMKEKGDIPEGYSVSREKKERFSLILESASTNQTSMYLCASSFRDRGWTGELFFGEGSRLTVL.

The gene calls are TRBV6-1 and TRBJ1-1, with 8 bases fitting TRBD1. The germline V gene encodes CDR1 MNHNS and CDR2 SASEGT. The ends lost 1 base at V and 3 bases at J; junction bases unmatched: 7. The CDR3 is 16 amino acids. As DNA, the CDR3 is TGTGCCAGCAGTGAAGATTCAGGGGGCTCCTACACTGAAGCTTTCTTT. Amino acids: CASSEDSGGSYTEAFF.